This T cell receptor beta chain was identified in a study of T-cell memory formation after mild COVID-19. Study in general: TCR clusters largely stayed donor specific.

Study-wide results and limits: Those CD4+ clones that contracted were mainly in CM and EM (CD8+ ones in EMRA). Pre-infection memory contained some responding clones, which suggested that cross-reactive memory had joined.

There are a few counts of this clonotype. Its antigen is unknown. Libraries for TCRalpha and TCRbeta carried sample barcodes and unique molecular identifiers via 5'RACE. TCRdb re-analysed the 5' RACE reads in MiXCR, keeping a single row per CDR3 protein. The sample holds 250,000 to 350,000 distinct CDR3 sequences, roughly 15% seen once. The CDR3 has 16 amino acids. V lost 7 bases, J lost 7 bases, and 25 bases lay in between. The specimen was PBMCs or a T cell subset sorted from them (not recorded which). This receptor was obtained from a man younger than 35 who had mild COVID-19 (a few samples of this study predate the infection). Cell type and time point are not known. This chain joins TRBV12-3 or TRBV12-4 and TRBJ1-1; unclear D gene. The CDR3 sequence is CASTTTAGRGAGEAFF. CDR3 DNA sequence: TGTGCCAGCACCACCACCGCGGGGAGAGGAGCGGGTGAAGCTTTCTTT.